These T cell receptor beta chains were read from a single sample in a study of post-analysis software for immune sequencing data. MiXCR, run by TCRdb on the PCR reads, gives a single entry per CDR3 protein. The profile shows roughly 400,000 distinct CDR3 sequences, roughly 38% of them singletons. The sequenced sample consisted of blood. The receptor source for this set is a girl aged 2 to 9 with multiple sclerosis. Both conserved end residues are part of each CDR3. Each record gives: V gene, clone size, D gene, J gene, CDR3 length, CDR3 DNA, CDR3 protein. A D gene is named only where the DNA matches it firmly. The size field is filled for only some rows; it gives once, few, many or a size class.

v_call: TRBV4-1
clone_size: few
d_call: TRBD2
j_call: TRBJ2-1
cdr3_length: 16
cdr3_nt: TGCGCCAGCAGCCTAGCGGGGGGGACGGTTCGGAATGAGCAGTTCTTC
cdr3_aa: CASSLAGGTVRNEQFF

v_call: TRBV7-2
clone_size: .
d_call: .
j_call: TRBJ2-4
cdr3_length: 16
cdr3_nt: TGTGCCAGCAGCTTAGGAACAGTACTAGCCAAAAACATTCAGTACTTC
cdr3_aa: CASSLGTVLAKNIQYF

v_call: TRBV7-8
clone_size: few
d_call: .
j_call: TRBJ2-1
cdr3_length: 14
cdr3_nt: TGTGCCAGCAGCCCGGGTTGGGCAGACTATGAGCAGTTCTTC
cdr3_aa: CASSPGWADYEQFF

v_call: TRBV7-9
clone_size: few
d_call: .
j_call: TRBJ2-3
cdr3_length: 14
cdr3_nt: TGTGCCAGCAGCCCTCCTCTAGCCCCAGATACGCAGTATTTT
cdr3_aa: CASSPPLAPDTQYF

v_call: TRBV5-1
clone_size: few
d_call: .
j_call: TRBJ2-3
cdr3_length: 13
cdr3_nt: TGCGCCAGCAGTTCAGATCTCACAGATACGCAGTATTTT
cdr3_aa: CASSSDLTDTQYF

v_call: TRBV6-2/TRBV6-3
clone_size: few
d_call: .
j_call: TRBJ1-2
cdr3_length: 14
cdr3_nt: TGTGCCAGCAGTTATGACAGACCTTCGCGAGGCTACACCTTC
cdr3_aa: CASSYDRPSRGYTF

v_call: TRBV27
clone_size: .
d_call: .
j_call: TRBJ1-4
cdr3_length: 16
cdr3_nt: TGTGCCAGCAGTATTGACAGACGAGCAACTAATGAAAAACTGTTTTTT
cdr3_aa: CASSIDRRATNEKLFF

v_call: TRBV3-1
clone_size: many
d_call: .
j_call: TRBJ1-2
cdr3_length: 15
cdr3_nt: TGTGCCAGCAGCACACAGGGTGCCCTCGCCTATGGCTACACCTTC
cdr3_aa: CASSTQGALAYGYTF

v_call: TRBV5-5
clone_size: few
d_call: .
j_call: TRBJ2-1
cdr3_length: 16
cdr3_nt: TGTGCCAGCAGCGGGTACCGGGGGCCTACCTACAATGAGCAGTTCTTC
cdr3_aa: CASSGYRGPTYNEQFF

v_call: TRBV4-1
clone_size: .
d_call: TRBD1
j_call: TRBJ2-6
cdr3_length: 17
cdr3_nt: TGCGCCAGCAGCCAAGTAGGGCAGGGGGCTGGGGCCAACGTCCTGACTTTC
cdr3_aa: CASSQVGQGAGANVLTF

v_call: TRBV3-1
clone_size: few
d_call: .
j_call: TRBJ2-5
cdr3_length: 14
cdr3_nt: TGTGCCAGCAGCCTACCAGGGATAGAAGAGACCCAGTACTTC
cdr3_aa: CASSLPGIEETQYF

v_call: TRBV4-1
clone_size: .
d_call: .
j_call: TRBJ2-6
cdr3_length: 15
cdr3_nt: TGCGCCAGCAGCCATCCGATCGCTGGGGCCAACGTCCTGACTTTC
cdr3_aa: CASSHPIAGANVLTF

v_call: TRBV20-1
clone_size: few
d_call: TRBD2
j_call: TRBJ2-1
cdr3_length: 14
cdr3_nt: TGCAGTGCTAGGCACGCGGGGGGGCCGAATGAGCAGTTCTTC
cdr3_aa: CSARHAGGPNEQFF

v_call: TRBV6-5
clone_size: .
d_call: .
j_call: TRBJ2-7
cdr3_length: 13
cdr3_nt: TGTGCCAGCAGTTACCGCAGGGGTTACGAGCAGTACTTC
cdr3_aa: CASSYRRGYEQYF

v_call: TRBV12-3/TRBV12-4
clone_size: .
d_call: TRBD1
j_call: TRBJ1-2
cdr3_length: 16
cdr3_nt: TGTGCCAGCAGTTTATATGGGGGGACAGGGGGCAGGGGCTACACCTTC
cdr3_aa: CASSLYGGTGGRGYTF

v_call: TRBV29-1
clone_size: .
d_call: .
j_call: TRBJ2-6
cdr3_length: 17
cdr3_nt: TGCAGCGTTGAAGAGCGAGCAGGAGTGGAGGGGGCCAACGTCCTGACTTTC
cdr3_aa: CSVEERAGVEGANVLTF

v_call: TRBV29-1
clone_size: few
d_call: TRBD2
j_call: TRBJ2-1
cdr3_length: 14
cdr3_nt: TGCAGCGCCAATAGCGGGAGGACGAACAATGAGCAGTTCTTC
cdr3_aa: CSANSGRTNNEQFF

v_call: TRBV29-1
clone_size: .
d_call: .
j_call: TRBJ2-7
cdr3_length: 13
cdr3_nt: TGCAGCGTGAGGGGTCTTAGCTCCTACGAGCAGTACTTC
cdr3_aa: CSVRGLSSYEQYF

v_call: TRBV20-1
clone_size: .
d_call: TRBD1
j_call: TRBJ1-1
cdr3_length: 14
cdr3_nt: TGCAGTGCACGAAGACAGGGGGTGAACACTGAAGCTTTCTTT
cdr3_aa: CSARRQGVNTEAFF

v_call: TRBV3-1
clone_size: .
d_call: TRBD2
j_call: TRBJ2-7
cdr3_length: 15
cdr3_nt: TGTGCCAGCAGCCAAGGAGGGCTAGCGGTATACGAGCAGTACTTC
cdr3_aa: CASSQGGLAVYEQYF

v_call: TRBV11-2
clone_size: .
d_call: .
j_call: TRBJ2-4
cdr3_length: 13
cdr3_nt: TGTGCCAGCAGCACCGACAGGGAGGACATTCAGTACTTC
cdr3_aa: CASSTDREDIQYF

v_call: TRBV2
clone_size: .
d_call: TRBD2
j_call: TRBJ2-1
cdr3_length: 17
cdr3_nt: TGTGCCAGCAGGACCAACCCGGGACTAGCGGGACTTAATGAGCAGTTCTTC
cdr3_aa: CASRTNPGLAGLNEQFF

v_call: TRBV5-1
clone_size: once
d_call: TRBD1
j_call: TRBJ2-7
cdr3_length: 15
cdr3_nt: TGCGCCAGCAGCTTGGACAGGGGTAGCACCTACGAGCAGTACTTC
cdr3_aa: CASSLDRGSTYEQYF

v_call: TRBV20-1
clone_size: .
d_call: TRBD1
j_call: TRBJ2-4
cdr3_length: 15
cdr3_nt: TGCAGTGCTAGACTAACAGGGGTGGCCAAAAACATTCAGTACTTC
cdr3_aa: CSARLTGVAKNIQYF

v_call: TRBV7-2
clone_size: .
d_call: TRBD2
j_call: TRBJ2-1
cdr3_length: 19
cdr3_nt: TGTGCCAGCAGCGCCCGACTAGCGGGAGCGGCGGGCTCCTACAATGAGCAGTTCTTC
cdr3_aa: CASSARLAGAAGSYNEQFF

v_call: TRBV2
clone_size: .
d_call: .
j_call: TRBJ2-1
cdr3_length: 13
cdr3_nt: TGTGCCAGCAGTGATCGGCTAGCCGATGAGCAGTTCTTC
cdr3_aa: CASSDRLADEQFF

v_call: TRBV20-1
clone_size: .
d_call: TRBD2
j_call: TRBJ2-5
cdr3_length: 12
cdr3_nt: TGCAGTGCTAGAACCTACACTAGCGAGTTGTACTTC
cdr3_aa: CSARTYTSELYF

v_call: TRBV20-1
clone_size: .
d_call: TRBD2
j_call: TRBJ2-1
cdr3_length: 14
cdr3_nt: TGCAGTGCTATGGGGGCTAGCGGGAGGAATGAGCAGTTCTTC
cdr3_aa: CSAMGASGRNEQFF

v_call: TRBV6-5
clone_size: few
d_call: TRBD2
j_call: TRBJ2-1
cdr3_length: 15
cdr3_nt: TGTGCCAGCAGTTACAGGGCGGGGGCCTACAATGAGCAGTTCTTC
cdr3_aa: CASSYRAGAYNEQFF

v_call: TRBV7-9
clone_size: few
d_call: TRBD2
j_call: TRBJ2-5
cdr3_length: 12
cdr3_nt: TGTGCCACGACTAGCGCTAAAGAGACCCAGTACTTC
cdr3_aa: CATTSAKETQYF

v_call: TRBV6-2/TRBV6-3
clone_size: .
d_call: TRBD2
j_call: TRBJ2-7
cdr3_length: 17
cdr3_nt: TGTGCCAGCAGTTACGCATCCGGGACTACGGACCTTTACGAGCAGTACTTC
cdr3_aa: CASSYASGTTDLYEQYF

v_call: TRBV2
clone_size: .
d_call: .
j_call: TRBJ2-1
cdr3_length: 16
cdr3_nt: TGTGCCAGCATCGGAGATTTGAACTTCTCCTACAATGAGCAGTTCTTC
cdr3_aa: CASIGDLNFSYNEQFF

v_call: TRBV10-3
clone_size: few
d_call: .
j_call: TRBJ2-1
cdr3_length: 14
cdr3_nt: TGTGCCTCCTGCCAGGGGGGTTCATACAATGAGCAGTTCTTC
cdr3_aa: CASCQGGSYNEQFF

v_call: TRBV24-1
clone_size: .
d_call: .
j_call: TRBJ2-5
cdr3_length: 15
cdr3_nt: TGTGCCACCAGGGATTATTCCCAGGGCCAAGAGACCCAGTACTTC
cdr3_aa: CATRDYSQGQETQYF

v_call: TRBV27
clone_size: few
d_call: .
j_call: TRBJ2-7
cdr3_length: 13
cdr3_nt: TGTGCCAGCAGTCAGGCGGCGGCAAACGAGCAGTACTTC
cdr3_aa: CASSQAAANEQYF

v_call: TRBV6-2/TRBV6-3
clone_size: .
d_call: TRBD1
j_call: TRBJ2-6
cdr3_length: 19
cdr3_nt: TGTGCCAGCAGTAGTCTGGCTGGACAGGCGCCCTCTGGGGCCAACGTCCTGACTTTC
cdr3_aa: CASSSLAGQAPSGANVLTF

v_call: TRBV29-1
clone_size: few
d_call: TRBD2
j_call: TRBJ2-1
cdr3_length: 13
cdr3_nt: TGCAGCGTTGAGCGGGAGGATGATAATGAGCAGTTCTTC
cdr3_aa: CSVEREDDNEQFF

v_call: TRBV6-2/TRBV6-3
clone_size: few
d_call: .
j_call: TRBJ2-1
cdr3_length: 14
cdr3_nt: TGTGCCAGCAGTGGACAGAGCTTCTACAATGAGCAGTTCTTC
cdr3_aa: CASSGQSFYNEQFF

v_call: TRBV10-3
clone_size: .
d_call: .
j_call: TRBJ1-5
cdr3_length: 13
cdr3_nt: TGTGCCATCAGTGAGTCGAGTAATCAGCCCCAGCATTTT
cdr3_aa: CAISESSNQPQHF

v_call: TRBV27
clone_size: .
d_call: .
j_call: TRBJ2-7
cdr3_length: 15
cdr3_nt: TGTGCCAGCAGCTCACGTAACAGCCCCTACAATGAGCAGTACTTC
cdr3_aa: CASSSRNSPYNEQYF

v_call: TRBV28
clone_size: .
d_call: .
j_call: TRBJ1-4
cdr3_length: 15
cdr3_nt: TGTGCCAGCAGTTTTGCAAAGGTTCATAATGAAAAACTGTTTTTT
cdr3_aa: CASSFAKVHNEKLFF

v_call: TRBV13
clone_size: few
d_call: TRBD2
j_call: TRBJ2-3
cdr3_length: 16
cdr3_nt: TGTGCCAGCAGCTGGGCCGGGACTAGGCACACAGATACGCAGTATTTT
cdr3_aa: CASSWAGTRHTDTQYF

v_call: TRBV20-1
clone_size: .
d_call: TRBD2
j_call: TRBJ2-1
cdr3_length: 14
cdr3_nt: TGCAGTGCTAAACCGGGACTAGCGTCCAATCAGCAGTTCTTC
cdr3_aa: CSAKPGLASNQQFF

v_call: TRBV15
clone_size: few
d_call: .
j_call: TRBJ2-5
cdr3_length: 14
cdr3_nt: TGTGCCGCCAGCAACGGACAGTGGCAAGAGACCCAGTACTTC
cdr3_aa: CAASNGQWQETQYF

v_call: TRBV20-1
clone_size: once
d_call: .
j_call: TRBJ1-5
cdr3_length: 14
cdr3_nt: TGCAGTGCTAGACGTCAGGGGTACAATCAGCCCCAGCATTTT
cdr3_aa: CSARRQGYNQPQHF

v_call: TRBV7-9
clone_size: .
d_call: .
j_call: TRBJ2-3
cdr3_length: 14
cdr3_nt: TGTGCCAGCAGCTCATCTAGGGGCACAGATACGCAGTATTTT
cdr3_aa: CASSSSRGTDTQYF

v_call: TRBV29-1
clone_size: few
d_call: .
j_call: TRBJ2-7
cdr3_length: 13
cdr3_nt: TGCAGCGTTGAACCGGACTCAGAGGCAGAGCAGTACTTC
cdr3_aa: CSVEPDSEAEQYF

v_call: TRBV20-1
clone_size: .
d_call: TRBD2
j_call: TRBJ2-5
cdr3_length: 16
cdr3_nt: TGCAGTGCTAGTTCCATGACTAGCGGGAAAGTGGGGACCCAGTACTTC
cdr3_aa: CSASSMTSGKVGTQYF

v_call: TRBV11-2
clone_size: .
d_call: TRBD2
j_call: TRBJ2-5
cdr3_length: 18
cdr3_nt: TGTGCCAGCAGCTTAGAGGTAGCGGGAGTACTTCGGGGGGAGGCCCAGTACTTC
cdr3_aa: CASSLEVAGVLRGEAQYF

v_call: TRBV7-3
clone_size: .
d_call: .
j_call: TRBJ2-2
cdr3_length: 16
cdr3_nt: TGTGCCAGCAGCTTATCTAGGCTAGAGGTGGCCGGGGAGCTGTTTTTT
cdr3_aa: CASSLSRLEVAGELFF

v_call: TRBV6-2/TRBV6-3
clone_size: few
d_call: .
j_call: TRBJ2-7
cdr3_length: 12
cdr3_nt: TGTGCCAGCACGAACAGGAACTACGAGCAGTACTTC
cdr3_aa: CASTNRNYEQYF

v_call: TRBV4-2
clone_size: .
d_call: .
j_call: TRBJ1-1
cdr3_length: 14
cdr3_nt: TGTGCCAGCAGCCGGAACAGGGAGGAGGCTGAAGCTTTCTTT
cdr3_aa: CASSRNREEAEAFF

v_call: TRBV10-2
clone_size: few
d_call: TRBD1
j_call: TRBJ2-7
cdr3_length: 14
cdr3_nt: TGCGCCAGCAGTGCTTGGGACAGGGAATACGAGCAGTACTTC
cdr3_aa: CASSAWDREYEQYF

v_call: TRBV10-3
clone_size: .
d_call: .
j_call: TRBJ1-4
cdr3_length: 11
cdr3_nt: TGTGCCATCAGTGAGTCAGGGAGGCTGTTTTTT
cdr3_aa: CAISESGRLFF

v_call: TRBV12-3/TRBV12-4
clone_size: few
d_call: TRBD2
j_call: TRBJ2-3
cdr3_length: 16
cdr3_nt: TGTGCCAGCAGTTTGATTTCGGGACTAGCGGGAGGGGCGCAGTATTTT
cdr3_aa: CASSLISGLAGGAQYF

v_call: TRBV9
clone_size: .
d_call: TRBD2
j_call: TRBJ2-5
cdr3_length: 16
cdr3_nt: TGTGCCAGCAGCGTCGGGACTAGCGGGAGTCAAGAGACCCAGTACTTC
cdr3_aa: CASSVGTSGSQETQYF

v_call: TRBV28
clone_size: .
d_call: .
j_call: TRBJ1-2
cdr3_length: 13
cdr3_nt: TGTGCCAGCAGCAGAGCAGCGGGGTATGGCTACACCTTC
cdr3_aa: CASSRAAGYGYTF

v_call: TRBV5-1
clone_size: .
d_call: TRBD1
j_call: TRBJ1-1
cdr3_length: 15
cdr3_nt: TGCGCCAGCAGCCACGACCGACAGGGGCGAACTGAAGCTTTCTTT
cdr3_aa: CASSHDRQGRTEAFF